A selection of T cell receptor beta chains follows, all from one sample in a study of T cells after yellow fever vaccination. MiXCR, applied by TCRdb to the 5' RACE reads, yields one record per CDR3 protein. The sample records some 500,000 distinct CDR3 sequences, 13% being singletons. The sequencing used PBMCs, collected on the day of the yellow fever booster vaccination. Receptors originate from a man under 40 who received the YFV17D yellow fever vaccine. Both conserved end residues are part of each CDR3. A D gene is named only where the DNA matches it firmly.

>TRBV6-5|.|TRBJ1-2
CASSYEAGVYGYTF
>TRBV5-1|.|TRBJ2-7
CASSLDSPFYEQYF
>TRBV3-1|.|TRBJ2-7
CASSQTTEQYF
>TRBV6-2/TRBV6-3|TRBD2|TRBJ2-3
CASRPGTTARGSSRGTDTQYF
>TRBV3-1|.|TRBJ2-1
CASSQGRLEIYNEQFF
>TRBV20-1|.|TRBJ2-1
CSAKGPYNEQFF
>TRBV20-1|TRBD2|TRBJ2-7
CSARPAGGVSYEQYF
>TRBV18|TRBD2|TRBJ2-3
CASSPMTSGSMDTQYF
>TRBV5-8|.|TRBJ2-6
CASSRVHADSGANVLTF
>TRBV21-1|.|TRBJ2-5
CASSNPRVGTGQQETQYF
>TRBV18|TRBD1|TRBJ2-3
CASSPNQGATDTQYF
>TRBV28|TRBD1|TRBJ2-1
CASSLRGQVFF
>TRBV4-2|.|TRBJ2-5
CASSTQRKETQYF
>TRBV7-8|.|TRBJ1-5
CASSLGRLGLSNQPQHF
>TRBV21-1|.|TRBJ2-3
CASSKKVISDTQYF
>TRBV7-2|.|TRBJ2-5
CASSSGLPGETQYF
>TRBV7-8|.|TRBJ2-1
CASSGGASGSYNEQFF
>TRBV27|TRBD1|TRBJ2-7
CASSLLASTGGQYEQYF
>TRBV10-3|.|TRBJ2-5
CAISGGARQETQYF
>TRBV5-8|.|TRBJ1-1
CASSFEMGWDSEAFF
>TRBV4-1|TRBD2|TRBJ2-3
CASSQEASGITSAPDTQYF
>TRBV2|.|TRBJ2-5
CASKVAEIQETQYF
>TRBV10-1|.|TRBJ2-3
CASSDHSGSTDTQYF
>TRBV20-1|TRBD1|TRBJ2-7
CSAGAGTGTYEQYF
>TRBV5-1|.|TRBJ1-2
CASSLEGTVVYGYTF
>TRBV11-2|.|TRBJ2-7
CASSSKGQYYEQYF